This T cell receptor beta chain appears in the sequencing data of a study of type 1 regulatory T cells (dated by TCRdb to 2020 to 2022). About the full investigation: An in vitro protocol by which a Tr1-enriched, alloantigen-specific CD4 T cell product named T-allo10 was generated was characterized in the study. Patients with hematological malignancies who were receiving allogeneic hematopoietic stem cell transplantation were the group in which T-allo10 was being clinically evaluated.

Sequencer: Illumina MiSeq. TCRdb passed the public sequencing reads through fastp at Q25 and MiXCR, retaining productive beta sequences. Rows with one shared CDR3 protein collapse into an entry with the most common genes and DNA. For this sample the table gives 75,000 to 100,000 distinct CDR3 sequences, of which 25% to 40% were detected only once. Approximately 2.2% of the sample rests with the top ten. Note on this clonotype: This clone's antigen is unknown. Per-base quality was not reported, and no clone a single base away is much larger than it.

At the junction V is shortened by 5 bases and J by 2 bases; bases outside the gene matches: 4. CDR1 and CDR2 are read off the germline V gene (reference sequence) as DFQATT and SNEGSKA. The CDR3 runs 14 residues from the cysteine to the phenylalanine. Here the CDR3 DNA is all that survives: 42 bases in frame from base 1. The rearrangement combines TRBV20-1 with TRBJ2-1, with 9 bases aligning to TRBD2. Specimen: CD4+ T cells, either the whole sample or a sorted fraction (not recorded which). The receptor comes from a human donor in good health. The CDR3 protein sequence reads: CSAPGTSTYNEQFF. The DNA is TGCAGTGCTCCCGGGACTAGCACCTACAATGAGCAGTTCTTC.